A selection of T cell receptor beta chains follows, all from one sample in a study of CD8 T cells in ankylosing spondylitis. TCRdb recomputed calls from the 5' RACE reads with MiXCR, one row per CDR3 protein. The data hold about 540,000 distinct CDR3 sequences, with 10% to 15% observed a single time. Sequencing was done on a sample of blood, either unsorted or a sorted T cell fraction (not recorded which). Receptors originate from a male donor with ankylosing spondylitis. Each CDR3 is given with its conserved first and last residue. The order of the fields is clone size, V gene, D gene, CDR3 length, J gene, CDR3 protein, CDR3 DNA. D genes are given only for firm matches. The listing skips clone size in some rows; elsewhere it reads once, few, many or a size class.

size: many
V: TRBV12-3/TRBV12-4
D: .
length: 14
J: TRBJ2-4
CDR3: CASSPMGSTSIQYF
DNA: TGTGCCAGCAGCCCCATGGGGAGCACCTCCATTCAGTACTTC

size: .
V: TRBV24-1
D: .
length: 16
J: TRBJ2-1
CDR3: CATGQTGTQSYNEQFF
DNA: TGTGCCACCGGACAGACCGGGACACAATCCTACAATGAGCAGTTCTTC

size: .
V: TRBV5-1
D: TRBD2
length: 18
J: TRBJ2-2
CDR3: CASSLTSLPAGNTGELFF
DNA: TGCGCCAGCAGCCTGACCTCACTGCCAGCGGGAAACACCGGGGAGCTGTTTTTT

size: few
V: TRBV3-1
D: .
length: 15
J: TRBJ1-5
CDR3: CASSQGLTGNQPQHF
DNA: TGTGCCAGCAGCCAAGGGTTAACAGGTAATCAGCCCCAGCATTTT

size: .
V: TRBV28
D: TRBD2
length: 17
J: TRBJ2-1
CDR3: CASSLGSGLAKPNEQFF
DNA: TGTGCCAGCAGTTTAGGGAGTGGACTAGCGAAACCCAATGAGCAGTTCTTC

size: .
V: TRBV3-1
D: TRBD1
length: 17
J: TRBJ2-3
CDR3: CASSQDIRTGATDTQYF
DNA: TGTGCCAGCAGCCAAGATATCAGGACAGGGGCCACAGATACGCAGTATTTT

size: many
V: TRBV20-1
D: .
length: 14
J: TRBJ2-5
CDR3: CSASTHPIQETQYF
DNA: TGCAGTGCATCCACGCACCCCATCCAAGAGACCCAGTACTTC

size: .
V: TRBV18
D: .
length: 14
J: TRBJ2-1
CDR3: CASSPSFSYNEQFF
DNA: TGTGCCAGCTCACCATCCTTTTCCTACAATGAGCAGTTCTTC

size: .
V: TRBV3-1
D: .
length: 14
J: TRBJ2-6
CDR3: CASSQDPGTNVLTF
DNA: TGTGCCAGCAGCCAGGATCCGGGCACCAACGTCCTGACTTTC

size: .
V: TRBV9
D: TRBD2
length: 16
J: TRBJ2-3
CDR3: CASSLVSGTSTDTQYF
DNA: TGTGCCAGCAGCTTGGTTAGCGGGACTAGCACAGATACGCAGTATTTT

size: many
V: TRBV4-1
D: .
length: 15
J: TRBJ2-2
CDR3: CASSPGDYGSGELFF
DNA: TGCGCCAGCAGCCCCGGAGACTACGGGAGCGGGGAGCTGTTTTTT

size: .
V: TRBV7-9
D: .
length: 14
J: TRBJ2-5
CDR3: CASTLRTAQETQYF
DNA: TGTGCCAGCACCCTCCGGACAGCCCAAGAGACCCAGTACTTC